One sample yielded the 5 T cell receptor beta chains listed below, sequenced in a study of cytomegalovirus exposure and HLA in healthy donors. PCR amplification relied on 60 Vbeta primers (plus 13 Jbeta primers). TCRdb's copy holds only in-frame clones and misses some; the assay was immunoSEQ multiplex PCR. The table lists roughly 120,000 clones, with approximately 1% in the top ten. Sequenced: PBMCs. These receptors all come from a man in his late teens or twenties in good health and CMV-seronegative.

The chain recombines TRBV9 with TRBJ2-3; 8 bases match TRBD1. The length of the CDR3 is 15 residues. With V trimmed by 0 bases and J by 0 bases, 0 bases remained unmatched. Per the germline V gene, CDR1 is SGDLS and CDR2 is YYNGEE. The CDR3 is CASSVGTGSTDTQYF. CDR3 bases: TGTGCCAGCAGCGTAGGGACAGGGAGCACAGATACGCAGTATTTT.

The chain recombines TRBV5-5 with TRBJ2-7; possible D gene TRBD1, 6 bases. Trimming took 0 bases from V and 2 from J, leaving 9 bases between them. Germline-derived CDR1 and CDR2 are SGHKS and YYEKEE (reference sequence). The CDR3 totals 14 residues. CDR3 protein: CASSLGGTPYEQYF. As DNA, the CDR3 is TGTGCCAGCAGCTTGGGGGGGACACCCTACGAGCAGTACTTC. The full variable domain, rest sourced from reference TRBV5-5 and TRBJ2-7, is DAGVTQSPTHLIKTRGQQVTLRCSPISGHKSVSWYQQVLGQGPQFIFQYYEKEERGRGNFPDRFSARQFPNYSSELNVNALLLGDSALYLCASSLGGTPYEQYFGPGTRLTVT.

V gene TRBV4-1 combines with J gene TRBJ2-3; 9 bases align to TRBD2. V trimming: 1 base; J trimming: 2 bases; junction bases outside the gene matches: 4. The CDR3 extends over 16 amino acids. Germline V gene lookup returns CDR1 MGHRA and CDR2 YSYEKL. The CDR3 spells CASSQVAGVNTDTQYF. The CDR3 bases are TGCGCCAGCAGCCAAGTAGCGGGAGTGAACACAGATACGCAGTATTTT.

The chain uses TRBV30 and TRBJ2-7, with unresolved D. This CDR3 is built from 14 residues. Between the trimmed V and J ends, which lost 3 bases and 0 bases, there was a span of 12 bases. Germline V gives CDR1 GTSNPN, CDR2 SVGIG (reference sequence). CDR3 region: CAWRYSRLSYEQYF. Written as DNA, the CDR3 is TGTGCCTGGAGGTATAGCCGTCTCTCCTACGAGCAGTACTTC.

V and J are TRBV15 and TRBJ1-2; 9 bases align to TRBD1. Germline V gene sequence: CDR1 LNHNV, CDR2 YYDKDF (reference sequence). The CDR3 covers 12 residues. V lost 10 bases to trimming and J lost 8 bases; unmatched junction nucleotides: 8. CDR3: CAIGGTGTGYTF. In nucleotides, the CDR3 is TGTGCCATTGGGGGGACAGGGACGGGCTACACCTTC.